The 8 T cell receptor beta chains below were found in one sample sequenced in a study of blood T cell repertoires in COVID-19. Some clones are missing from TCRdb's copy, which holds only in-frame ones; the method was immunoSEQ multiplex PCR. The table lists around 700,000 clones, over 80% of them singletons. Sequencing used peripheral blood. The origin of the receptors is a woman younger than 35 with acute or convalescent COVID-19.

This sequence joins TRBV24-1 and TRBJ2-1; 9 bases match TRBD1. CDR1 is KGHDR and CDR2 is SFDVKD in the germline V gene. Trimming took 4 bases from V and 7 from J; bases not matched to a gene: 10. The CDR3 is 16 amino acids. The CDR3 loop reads CATSDETGGVMNEQFF. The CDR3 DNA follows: TGTGCCACCAGTGACGAGACAGGGGGTGTTATGAATGAGCAGTTCTTC.

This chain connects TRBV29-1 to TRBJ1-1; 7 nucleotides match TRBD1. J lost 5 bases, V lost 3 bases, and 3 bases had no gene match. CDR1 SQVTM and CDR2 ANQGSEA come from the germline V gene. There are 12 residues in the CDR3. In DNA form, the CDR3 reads TGCAGCGTTGAGGCAGGGGGGACTGAAGCTTTCTTT. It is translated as CSVEAGGTEAFF.

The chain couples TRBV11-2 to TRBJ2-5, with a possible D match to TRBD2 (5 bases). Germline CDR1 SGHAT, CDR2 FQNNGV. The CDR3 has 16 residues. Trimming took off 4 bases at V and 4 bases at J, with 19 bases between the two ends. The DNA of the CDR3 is TGTGCCAGCAGCTCGCGCCATCCCTCTCGGGGAGAGACCCAGTACTTC. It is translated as CASSSRHPSRGETQYF. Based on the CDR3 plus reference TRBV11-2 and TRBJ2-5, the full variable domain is EAGVAQSPRYKIIEKRQSVAFWCNPISGHATLYWYQQILGQGPKLLIQFQNNGVVDDSQLPKDRFSAERLKGVDSTLKIQPAKLEDSAVYLCASSSRHPSRGETQYFGPGTRLLVL.

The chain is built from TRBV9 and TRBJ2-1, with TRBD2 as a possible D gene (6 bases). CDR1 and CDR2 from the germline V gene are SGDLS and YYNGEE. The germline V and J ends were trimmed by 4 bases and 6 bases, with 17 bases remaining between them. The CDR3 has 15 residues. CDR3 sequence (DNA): TGTGCCAGCAGCACGGAGGGTGATGCTCGCAATGAGCAGTTCTTC. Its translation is CASSTEGDARNEQFF. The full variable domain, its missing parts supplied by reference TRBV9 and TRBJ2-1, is DSGVTQTPKHLITATGQRVTLRCSPRSGDLSVYWYQQSLDQGLQFLIQYYNGEERAKGNILERFSAQQFPDLHSELNLSSLELGDSALYFCASSTEGDARNEQFFGPGTRLTVL.

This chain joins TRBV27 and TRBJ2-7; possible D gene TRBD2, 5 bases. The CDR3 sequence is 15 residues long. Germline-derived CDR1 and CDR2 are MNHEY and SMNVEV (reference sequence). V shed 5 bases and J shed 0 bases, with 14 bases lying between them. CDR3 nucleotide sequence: TGTGCCAGCAGTCCAGAGGGTCCCAGCTCCTACGAGCAGTACTTC. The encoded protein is CASSPEGPSSYEQYF.

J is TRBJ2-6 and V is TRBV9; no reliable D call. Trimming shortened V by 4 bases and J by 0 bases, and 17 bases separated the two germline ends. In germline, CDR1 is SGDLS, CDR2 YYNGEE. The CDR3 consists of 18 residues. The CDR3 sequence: CASSPRSLGSSGANVLTF. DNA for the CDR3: TGTGCCAGCAGCCCCCGGTCTCTAGGAAGCTCTGGGGCCAACGTCCTGACTTTC.

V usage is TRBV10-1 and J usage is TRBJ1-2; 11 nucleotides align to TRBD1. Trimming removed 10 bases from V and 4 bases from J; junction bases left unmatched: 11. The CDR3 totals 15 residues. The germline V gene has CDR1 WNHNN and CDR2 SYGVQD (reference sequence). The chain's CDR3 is CANPNRDRGFYGYTF. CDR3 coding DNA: TGCGCCAACCCTAACCGGGACAGGGGGTTCTATGGCTACACCTTC.

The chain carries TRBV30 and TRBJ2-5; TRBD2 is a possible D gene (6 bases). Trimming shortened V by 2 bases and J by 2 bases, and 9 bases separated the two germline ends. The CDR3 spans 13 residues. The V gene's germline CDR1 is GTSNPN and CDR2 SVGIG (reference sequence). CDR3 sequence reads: CAWSFGGQETQYF. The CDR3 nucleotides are TGTGCCTGGAGTTTCGGGGGTCAAGAGACCCAGTACTTC.